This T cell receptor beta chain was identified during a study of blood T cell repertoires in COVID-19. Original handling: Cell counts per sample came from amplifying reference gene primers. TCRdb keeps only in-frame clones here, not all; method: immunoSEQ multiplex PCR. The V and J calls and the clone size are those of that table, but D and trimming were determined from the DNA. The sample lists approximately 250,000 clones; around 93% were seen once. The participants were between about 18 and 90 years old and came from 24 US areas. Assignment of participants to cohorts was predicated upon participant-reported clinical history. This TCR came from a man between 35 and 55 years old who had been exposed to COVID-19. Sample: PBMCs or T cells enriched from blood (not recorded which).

The CDR3 spells CASSYGATTGELFF. CDR3 DNA sequence: TGTGCCAGCAGTTACGGAGCGACCACCGGGGAGCTGTTTTTT. The chain carries TRBV28 and TRBJ2-2, with D unresolved. Trimming took off 4 bases at V and 4 bases at J, with 10 bases between the two ends. This CDR3 spans 14 amino acids. Germline values: CDR1 MDHEN, CDR2 SYDVKM.